A selection of T cell receptor beta chains follows, all from one sample in a study of T-cell reconstitution after alpha-beta-depleted transplantation in children. In TCRdb, the PCR reads were re-called with MiXCR into one record per CDR3 protein. This table has fewer than 700,000 distinct CDR3 sequences, 10% to 15% appearing once. The specimen was PBMCs, mostly from graft donor cells, collected 360 days after TCRalphabeta/CD19-depleted stem cell transplant. The receptor source for this set is a male patient under 18 who had a stem cell transplant for acute myeloid leukemia, so the T cells may come from the graft donor. Both conserved end residues are part of each CDR3.

length,V,J,CDR3
16,TRBV7-3,TRBJ2-2,CASSFAGIINTGELFF
19,TRBV2,TRBJ2-5,CAISFSPFSQGENKETQYF
15,TRBV14,TRBJ1-1,CASSLRTGMNTEAFF
14,TRBV2,TRBJ2-7,CASSETGSSYEQYF
13,TRBV29-1,TRBJ1-1,CSVGGRLNTEAFF
14,TRBV20-1,TRBJ2-7,CSAREWGRIYEQYF
15,TRBV9,TRBJ2-1,CASSRSGSNYNEQFF
11,TRBV29-1,TRBJ2-5,CSVVQGKTQYF
13,TRBV10-3,TRBJ2-3,CAISVTGADTQYF
16,TRBV7-9,TRBJ2-5,CASSQTSGRPGGTQYF
14,TRBV6-2/TRBV6-3,TRBJ2-7,CASSWTATPSEQYF
12,TRBV20-1,TRBJ1-2,CSARDREIGYTF
11,TRBV6-5,TRBJ2-5,CASGSWETQYF
13,TRBV7-6,TRBJ1-6,CASSLKERSPLHF
15,TRBV27,TRBJ1-5,CASSISGPNNQPQHF
16,TRBV28,TRBJ2-1,CASSPGGAIPNNEQFF
15,TRBV29-1,TRBJ2-7,CSVVGKLAGSYEQYF
14,TRBV20-1,TRBJ1-2,CSARDKDGPYGYTF
13,TRBV18,TRBJ1-5,CASSPKGVQPQHF
16,TRBV18,TRBJ2-4,CASSVTSGRPKNIQYF
15,TRBV7-3,TRBJ2-2,CASSLSGQPAGELFF
14,TRBV4-3,TRBJ2-7,CASSFKDRTYEQYF
14,TRBV12-3/TRBV12-4,TRBJ1-1,CASSTGTGWPEAFF
14,TRBV7-3,TRBJ1-2,CASSSGPHSNGYTF
15,TRBV27,TRBJ1-1,CASSLNRGTKTEAFF
13,TRBV12-3/TRBV12-4,TRBJ1-1,CASTLFAGTEAFF
15,TRBV28,TRBJ2-7,CASAWGGTEIYEQYF
14,TRBV9,TRBJ1-1,CASSVDGTNTEAFF
16,TRBV7-9,TRBJ1-4,CASSSSWGSTNEKLFF
18,TRBV28,TRBJ2-7,CASSLLRDLADRATEQYF
9,TRBV5-1,TRBJ2-3,CASRNTQYF
13,TRBV9,TRBJ2-1,CASSVGGAYEQFF
15,TRBV29-1,TRBJ2-1,CSVGGRWGAYNEQFF
16,TRBV6-2/TRBV6-3,TRBJ1-5,CASSLNRGSPNQPQHF
16,TRBV29-1,TRBJ1-3,CSVERGAGRSGNTIYF
11,TRBV20-1,TRBJ2-3,CSAAKPDTQYF
15,TRBV5-1,TRBJ2-7,CASSRLQGMAREQYF
12,TRBV20-1,TRBJ2-3,CSARGRSDTQYF
18,TRBV28,TRBJ1-6,CASSWGSRASSYNSPLHF
17,TRBV28,TRBJ2-3,CASSPHRGLAGADTQYF
17,TRBV7-9,TRBJ2-3,CASSSSAGTSGTDTQYF
12,TRBV20-1,TRBJ2-7,CSARSASYEQYF
14,TRBV12-3/TRBV12-4,TRBJ2-3,CASSSSRAPDTQYF
16,TRBV6-2/TRBV6-3,TRBJ2-6,CASSYFGGTGANVLTF
14,TRBV20-1,TRBJ2-7,CSATGLAGVEEQYF
12,TRBV29-1,TRBJ2-7,CSAGQDTYEQYF
16,TRBV28,TRBJ2-1,CASSLGGVSSYNEQFF
14,TRBV4-3,TRBJ2-3,CASSQVSSSDTQYF
16,TRBV20-1,TRBJ1-2,CSARSTGRDAVDGYTF
16,TRBV7-6,TRBJ2-1,CASSGTSGRAIDEQFF